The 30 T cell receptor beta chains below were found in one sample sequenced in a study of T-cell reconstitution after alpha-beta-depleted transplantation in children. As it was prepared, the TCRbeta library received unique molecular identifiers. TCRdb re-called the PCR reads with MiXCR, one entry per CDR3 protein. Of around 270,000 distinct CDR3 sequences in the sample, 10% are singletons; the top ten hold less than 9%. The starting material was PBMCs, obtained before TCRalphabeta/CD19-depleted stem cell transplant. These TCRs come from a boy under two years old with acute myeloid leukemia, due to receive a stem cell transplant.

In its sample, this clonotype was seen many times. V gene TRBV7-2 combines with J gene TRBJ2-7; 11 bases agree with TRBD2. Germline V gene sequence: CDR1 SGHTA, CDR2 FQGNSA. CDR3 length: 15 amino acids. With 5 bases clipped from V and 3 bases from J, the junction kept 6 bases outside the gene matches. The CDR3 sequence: CASSTRLAGRYEQYF. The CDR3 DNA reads TGTGCCAGCAGCACCCGACTAGCGGGACGCTACGAGCAGTACTTC.

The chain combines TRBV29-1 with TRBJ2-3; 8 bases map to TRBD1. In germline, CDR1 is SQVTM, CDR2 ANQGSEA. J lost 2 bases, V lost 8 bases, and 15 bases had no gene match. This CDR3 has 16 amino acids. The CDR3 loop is CSSWGLQGVDTDTQYF. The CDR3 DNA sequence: TGCAGCTCTTGGGGATTACAGGGGGTAGACACAGATACGCAGTATTTT.

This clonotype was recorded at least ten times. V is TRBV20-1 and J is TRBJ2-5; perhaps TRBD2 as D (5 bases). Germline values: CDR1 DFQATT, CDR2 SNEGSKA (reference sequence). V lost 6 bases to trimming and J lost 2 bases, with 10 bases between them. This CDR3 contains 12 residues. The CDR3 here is CSAPGSQETQYF. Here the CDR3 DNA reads TGCAGTGCCCCGGGGTCACAAGAGACCCAGTACTTC.

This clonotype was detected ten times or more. The CDR3 bases are TGTGCCAGCAGTTTAGCGACGGAGACCCAGTACTTC. It codes for CASSLATETQYF. The V gene is TRBV12-3 or TRBV12-4, the J gene TRBJ2-5; D remains unclear. This CDR3 contains 12 residues. V lost 0 bases and J lost 5, with 4 bases in between.

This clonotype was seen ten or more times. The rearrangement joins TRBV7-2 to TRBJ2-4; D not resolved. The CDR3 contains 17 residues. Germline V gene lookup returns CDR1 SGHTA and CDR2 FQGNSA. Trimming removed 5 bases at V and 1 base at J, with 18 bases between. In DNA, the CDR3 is TGTGCCAGCAGCCCACGACCCCGCCGAGTGGCCAAAAACATTCAGTACTTC. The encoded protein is CASSPRPRRVAKNIQYF.

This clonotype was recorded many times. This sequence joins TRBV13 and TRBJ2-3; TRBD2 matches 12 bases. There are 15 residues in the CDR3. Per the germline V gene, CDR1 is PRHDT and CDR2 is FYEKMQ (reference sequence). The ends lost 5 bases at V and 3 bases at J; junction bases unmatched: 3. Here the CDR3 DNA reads TGTGCCAGCAGCCTAGCGGGAGGGTGGACAGATACGCAGTATTTT. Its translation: CASSLAGGWTDTQYF.

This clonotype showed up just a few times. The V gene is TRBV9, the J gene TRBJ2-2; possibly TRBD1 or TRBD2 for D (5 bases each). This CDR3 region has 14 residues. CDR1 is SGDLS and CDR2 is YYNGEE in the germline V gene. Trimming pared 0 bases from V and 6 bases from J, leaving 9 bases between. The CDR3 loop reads CASSVVPGPGELFF. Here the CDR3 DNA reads TGTGCCAGCAGCGTAGTGCCGGGACCCGGGGAGCTGTTTTTT.

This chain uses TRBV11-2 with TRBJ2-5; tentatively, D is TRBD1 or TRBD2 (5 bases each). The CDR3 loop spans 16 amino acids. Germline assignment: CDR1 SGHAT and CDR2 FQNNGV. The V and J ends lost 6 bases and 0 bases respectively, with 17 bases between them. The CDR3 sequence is CASSFPSPGHQETQYF. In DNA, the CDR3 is TGTGCCAGCAGTTTCCCAAGTCCGGGACACCAAGAGACCCAGTACTTC.

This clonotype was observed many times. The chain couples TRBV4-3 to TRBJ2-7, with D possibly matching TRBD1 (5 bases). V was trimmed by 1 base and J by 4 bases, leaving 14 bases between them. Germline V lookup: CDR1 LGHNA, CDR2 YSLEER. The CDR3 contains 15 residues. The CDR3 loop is CASSQVFTGPYEQYF. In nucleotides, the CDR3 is TGCGCCAGCAGCCAAGTTTTTACAGGCCCATACGAGCAGTACTTC.

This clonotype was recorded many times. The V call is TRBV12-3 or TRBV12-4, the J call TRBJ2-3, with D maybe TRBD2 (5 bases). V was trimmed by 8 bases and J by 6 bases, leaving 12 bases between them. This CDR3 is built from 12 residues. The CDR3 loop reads CASGPREDTQYF. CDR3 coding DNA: TGTGCCAGCGGACCGAGGGAGGATACGCAGTATTTT.

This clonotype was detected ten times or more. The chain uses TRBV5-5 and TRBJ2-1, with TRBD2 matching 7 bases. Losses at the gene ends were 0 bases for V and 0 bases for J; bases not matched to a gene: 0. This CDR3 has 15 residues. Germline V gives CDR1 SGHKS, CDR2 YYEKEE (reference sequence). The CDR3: CASSLGTSSYNEQFF. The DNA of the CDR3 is TGTGCCAGCAGCTTGGGGACTAGCTCCTACAATGAGCAGTTCTTC.

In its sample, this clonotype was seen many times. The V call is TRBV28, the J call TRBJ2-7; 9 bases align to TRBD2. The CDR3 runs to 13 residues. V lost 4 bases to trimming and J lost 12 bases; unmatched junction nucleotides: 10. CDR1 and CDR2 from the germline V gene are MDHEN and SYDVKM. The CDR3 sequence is CASSSGLAVAGYF. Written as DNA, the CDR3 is TGTGCCAGCAGTTCGGGACTAGCAGTCGCTGGGTACTTC.

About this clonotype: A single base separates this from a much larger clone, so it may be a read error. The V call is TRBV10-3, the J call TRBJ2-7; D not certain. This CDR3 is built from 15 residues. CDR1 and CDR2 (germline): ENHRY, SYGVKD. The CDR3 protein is CAISESVVVVYEEYF. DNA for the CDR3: TGTGCCATCAGTGAGTCTGTAGTTGTGGTCTACGAGGAGTACTTC.

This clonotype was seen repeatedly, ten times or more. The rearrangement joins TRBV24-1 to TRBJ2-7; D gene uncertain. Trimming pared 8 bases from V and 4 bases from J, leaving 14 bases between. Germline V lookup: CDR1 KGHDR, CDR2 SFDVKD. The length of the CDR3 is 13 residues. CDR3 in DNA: TGTGCCACCAAGGGCAGGTCCGCATACGAGCAGTACTTC. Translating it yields CATKGRSAYEQYF.

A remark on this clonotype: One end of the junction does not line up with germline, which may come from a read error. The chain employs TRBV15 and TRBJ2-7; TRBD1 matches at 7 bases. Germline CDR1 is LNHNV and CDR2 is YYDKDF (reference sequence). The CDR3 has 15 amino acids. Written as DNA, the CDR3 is TGTGCCACCAGCAGAGATCCGGGACAGTGGTACGAGCACTACTTC. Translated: CATSRDPGQWYEHYF.

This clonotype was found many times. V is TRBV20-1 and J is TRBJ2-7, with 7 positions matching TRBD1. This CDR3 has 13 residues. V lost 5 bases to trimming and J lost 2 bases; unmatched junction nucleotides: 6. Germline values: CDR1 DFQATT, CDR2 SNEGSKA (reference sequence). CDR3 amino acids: CSAPDRETYEQYF. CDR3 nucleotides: TGCAGTGCTCCTGACAGGGAGACCTACGAGCAGTACTTC.

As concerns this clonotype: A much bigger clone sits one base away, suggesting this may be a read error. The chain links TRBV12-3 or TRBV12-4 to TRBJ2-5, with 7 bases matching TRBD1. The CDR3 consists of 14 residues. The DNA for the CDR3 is TGTGCCAGCAGTTCGACAGGGTTCCAAGAGACCCAGCACTTC. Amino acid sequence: CASSSTGFQETQHF.

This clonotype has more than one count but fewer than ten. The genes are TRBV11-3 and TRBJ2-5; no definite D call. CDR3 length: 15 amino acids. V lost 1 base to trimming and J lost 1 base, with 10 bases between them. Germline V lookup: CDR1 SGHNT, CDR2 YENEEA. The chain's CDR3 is CASSLGRVAQETQYF. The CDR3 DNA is TGTGCCAGCAGCTTAGGCCGGGTCGCCCAAGAGACCCAGTACTTC.

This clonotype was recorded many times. For the CDR3, the DNA is TGTGCCAGCAGTTCCCATAGCGACAGCTACGAGCAGTACTTC. Translating it yields CASSSHSDSYEQYF. This chain links TRBV28 with TRBJ2-7; possibly TRBD1 or TRBD2 for D (5 bases each). In germline, CDR1 is MDHEN, CDR2 SYDVKM. Trimming took off 4 bases at V and 3 bases at J, with 13 bases between the two ends. The CDR3 length is 14 residues.

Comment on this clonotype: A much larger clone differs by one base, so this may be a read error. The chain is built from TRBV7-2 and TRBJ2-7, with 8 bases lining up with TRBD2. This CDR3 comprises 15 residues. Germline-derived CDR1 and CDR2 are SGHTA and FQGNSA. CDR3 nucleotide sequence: TGTGCCAGCAGCTTAGGGCGGGGGGTAGGCTACGAGCAGCACTTC. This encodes CASSLGRGVGYEQHF. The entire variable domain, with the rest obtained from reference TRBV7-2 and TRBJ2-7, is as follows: GAGVSQSPSNKVTEKGKDVELRCDPISGHTALYWYRQSLGQGLEFLIYFQGNSAPDKSGLPSDRFSAERTGGSVSTLTIQRTQQEDSAVYLCASSLGRGVGYEQHFGPGTRLTVT.

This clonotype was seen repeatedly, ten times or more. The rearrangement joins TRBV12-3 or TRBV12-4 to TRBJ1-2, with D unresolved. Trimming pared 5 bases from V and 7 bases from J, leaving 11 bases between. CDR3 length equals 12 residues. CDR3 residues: CASSPDSAGYTF. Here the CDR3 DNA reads TGTGCCAGCAGTCCAGACTCCGCTGGCTACACCTTC.

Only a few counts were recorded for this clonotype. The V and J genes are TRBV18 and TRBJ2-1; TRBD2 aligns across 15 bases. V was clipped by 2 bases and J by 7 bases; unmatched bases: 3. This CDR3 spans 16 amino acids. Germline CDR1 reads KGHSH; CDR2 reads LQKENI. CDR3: CASSPRTSGRANEQFF. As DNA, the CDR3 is TGTGCCAGCTCACCAAGGACTAGCGGGAGGGCGAATGAGCAGTTCTTC. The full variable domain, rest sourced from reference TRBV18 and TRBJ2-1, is NAGVMQNPRHLVRRRGQEARLRCSPMKGHSHVYWYRQLPEEGLKFMVYLQKENIIDESGMPKERFSAEFPKEGPSILRIQQVVRGDSAAYFCASSPRTSGRANEQFFGPGTRLTVL.

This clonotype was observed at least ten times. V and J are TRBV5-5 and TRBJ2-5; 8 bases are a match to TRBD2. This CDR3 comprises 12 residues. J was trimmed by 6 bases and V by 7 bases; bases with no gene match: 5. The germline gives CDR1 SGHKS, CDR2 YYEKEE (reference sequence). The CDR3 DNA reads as TGTGCCAGCCAGCGGGGGTGGAAGACCCAGTACTTC. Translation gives CASQRGWKTQYF.

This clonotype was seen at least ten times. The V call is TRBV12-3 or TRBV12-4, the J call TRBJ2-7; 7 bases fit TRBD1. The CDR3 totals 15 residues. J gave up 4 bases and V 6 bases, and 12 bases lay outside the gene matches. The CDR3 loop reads CASRLTGTANYEQYF. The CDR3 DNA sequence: TGTGCCAGCAGGCTAACCGGGACAGCGAATTACGAGCAGTACTTC.

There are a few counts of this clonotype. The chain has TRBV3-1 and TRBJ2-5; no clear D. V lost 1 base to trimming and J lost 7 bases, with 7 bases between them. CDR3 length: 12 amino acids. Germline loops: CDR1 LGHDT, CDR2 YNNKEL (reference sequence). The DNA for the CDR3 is TGTGCCAGCAGCCAAGCTTGGGGGACCCAGTACTTC. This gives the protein CASSQAWGTQYF.

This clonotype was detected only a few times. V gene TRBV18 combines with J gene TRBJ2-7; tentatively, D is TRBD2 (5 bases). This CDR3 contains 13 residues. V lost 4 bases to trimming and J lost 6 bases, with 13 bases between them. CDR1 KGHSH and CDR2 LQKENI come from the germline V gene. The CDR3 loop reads CASSQRTRVEQYF. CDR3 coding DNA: TGTGCCAGCTCACAACGGACGAGGGTCGAGCAGTACTTC. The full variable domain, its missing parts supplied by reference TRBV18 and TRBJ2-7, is NAGVMQNPRHLVRRRGQEARLRCSPMKGHSHVYWYRQLPEEGLKFMVYLQKENIIDESGMPKERFSAEFPKEGPSILRIQQVVRGDSAAYFCASSQRTRVEQYFGPGTRLTVT.

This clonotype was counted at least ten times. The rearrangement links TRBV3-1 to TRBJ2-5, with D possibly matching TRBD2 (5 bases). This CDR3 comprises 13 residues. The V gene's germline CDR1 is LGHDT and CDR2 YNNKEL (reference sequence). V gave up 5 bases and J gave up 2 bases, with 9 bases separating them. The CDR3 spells CASSSWTQETQYF. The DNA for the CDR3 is TGTGCCAGCAGCTCCTGGACTCAAGAGACCCAGTACTTC.

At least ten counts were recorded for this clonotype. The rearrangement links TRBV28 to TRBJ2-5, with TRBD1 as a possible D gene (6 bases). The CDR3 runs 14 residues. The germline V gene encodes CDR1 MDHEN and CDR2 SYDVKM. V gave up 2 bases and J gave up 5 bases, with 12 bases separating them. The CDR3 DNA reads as TGTGCCAGCAGTTTACAGGGGTCTGGTGAGACCCAGTACTTC. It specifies CASSLQGSGETQYF.

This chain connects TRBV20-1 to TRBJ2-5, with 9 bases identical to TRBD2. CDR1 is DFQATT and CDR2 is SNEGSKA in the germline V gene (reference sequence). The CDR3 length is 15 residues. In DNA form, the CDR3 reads TGCTGTGGATTAAACGGACTAGCGCCCCAAGAGACCCAGTACTTC. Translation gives CCGLNGLAPQETQYF.

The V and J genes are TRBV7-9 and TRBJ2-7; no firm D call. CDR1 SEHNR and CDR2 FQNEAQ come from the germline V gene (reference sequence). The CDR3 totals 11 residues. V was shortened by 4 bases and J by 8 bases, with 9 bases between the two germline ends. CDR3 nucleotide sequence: TGTGCCAGCAGCTCCCCGGTTCAGCAGTACTTC. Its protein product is CASSSPVQQYF.